The clone carrying this T cell receptor beta chain was counted ten times or more. The sample is drawn from a study of spatial heterogeneity in lung cancer. Background on the study: Mean representation of each unique TCR and UMI combination in the raw reads exceeded ten occurrences.

Indicated time point: sample taken at primary tumor resection. In each case, whole RNA from tumor, nontumor lung or frozen PBMC was sequenced unsorted. The donors, 60 to 80 patients with untreated early-stage non-small cell lung cancer, provided the samples. The germline CDR1 and CDR2 sequences are SQVTM and ANQGSEA. Losses at the gene ends were 4 bases for V and 6 bases for J; bases not matched to a gene: 6. The CDR3 contains 14 residues. Every TCR cDNA molecule bore a unique molecular identifier. TCRdb analysed the 5' RACE reads with MiXCR anew, one entry per CDR3 protein. The sample lists tens of thousands of distinct CDR3 sequences, approximately 8.6% seen once, with 6.9% in the top ten.

Material: PBMCs, obtained at surgery. The J gene is TRBJ2-3, the V gene TRBV29-1; TRBD1 matches 11 bases. The TCR comes from a male donor with early-stage non-small cell lung cancer. CDR3 DNA sequence: TGCAGCGTTGCAGGACAGGGGGCAGCTGATACGCAGTATTTT. It translates to CSVAGQGAADTQYF.